The rows below give T cell receptor beta chains drawn from one sample of a study of blood T cell repertoires in COVID-19. TCRdb's copy holds only in-frame clones and misses some; the assay was immunoSEQ multiplex PCR. The sample yields approximately 200,000 clones, around nine tenths seen once. Sequencing was performed on PBMCs or T cells enriched from blood (not recorded which). The receptors were sampled from a man aged 30 to 39 in a cohort exposed to, infected with or recovered from COVID-19 (not recorded which). Both conserved end residues are part of each CDR3. Each record gives: clone size, V gene, D gene, J gene, CDR3 DNA, CDR3 protein. D genes are given only for firm matches. A row's size may be missing; if present it is once, few, many or a size class.

>NA|TRBV27|NA|TRBJ1-2
TGTGCCAGCAGTTTAGCCAGGGGCGACGCTAACTATGGCTACACCTTC
CASSLARGDANYGYTF
>NA|TRBV5-1|TRBD1|TRBJ1-5
TGCGCCAGCAGCTCGGCAGGGGGCCACAATCAGCCCCAGCATTTT
CASSSAGGHNQPQHF
>NA|TRBV15|NA|TRBJ2-7
TGTGCCACCAGCAGATCCGAGCCCTACGAGCAGTACTTC
CATSRSEPYEQYF
>NA|TRBV5-1|TRBD2|TRBJ2-5
TGCGCCAGCAGCGCTGGACTAGCGGGAGTCGAGACCCAGTACTTC
CASSAGLAGVETQYF
>NA|TRBV27|NA|TRBJ1-1
TGTGCCAGCATCGCTAGGGGGTGGACTGAAGCTTTCTTT
CASIARGWTEAFF
>NA|TRBV20-1|NA|TRBJ1-1
TGCAGTGCTCAGGGAGGAACTGAAGCTTTCTTT
CSAQGGTEAFF
>once|TRBV11-2|TRBD2|TRBJ2-7
TGTGCCAGCAGCTTTAGCGGGAGGGCCAACGAGCAGTACTTC
CASSFSGRANEQYF
>NA|TRBV27|NA|TRBJ2-7
TGTGCCAGCAGCCTCACAGGGGGAGGGCCGGGGGAGCAGTACTTC
CASSLTGGGPGEQYF
>NA|TRBV7-2|NA|TRBJ1-2
TGTGCCAGCAGCCCGTATCAGGAAAACTATGGCTACACCTTC
CASSPYQENYGYTF
>NA|TRBV19|NA|TRBJ2-7
TGTGCCAGTAGTATCCTCCAGCGTCCCTACGAGCAGTACTTC
CASSILQRPYEQYF
>NA|TRBV6-5|TRBD2|TRBJ2-7
TGTGCCAGCAGTTACTCGGGGGGGGACGGCTCCTACGAGCAGTACTTC
CASSYSGGDGSYEQYF
>NA|TRBV7-6|TRBD2|TRBJ2-1
TGTGCCAGCAGCTTGTCGGCTAGCGGGAGTATATACAATGAGCAGTTCTTC
CASSLSASGSIYNEQFF
>NA|TRBV4-1|TRBD2|TRBJ2-5
TGCGCCAGCAGCCAGGGACTAGCGGGAGTCCCCGAGACCCAGTACTTC
CASSQGLAGVPETQYF
>NA|TRBV7-6|NA|TRBJ2-1
TGTGCCAGCAGCTTAGGGACCCCCCTGAGGGGGAATGAGCAGTTCTTC
CASSLGTPLRGNEQFF
>NA|TRBV9|NA|TRBJ1-1
TGTGCCAGCAGCGTCGACAGTACCTGGAACACTGAAGCTTTCTTT
CASSVDSTWNTEAFF
>NA|TRBV6-5|NA|TRBJ1-2
TGTGCCGGATGGGGGGGAGACGGCTACACCTTC
CAGWGGDGYTF
>NA|TRBV28|TRBD1|TRBJ1-5
TGTGCCAGCAGTCCTCCTCCGGGACAGGGGGCTATGGGCAATCAGCCCCAGCATTTT
CASSPPPGQGAMGNQPQHF
>NA|TRBV29-1|TRBD2|TRBJ2-2
TGCAGCGTTGGTGCGGGAGGGTGGACCGGGGAGCTGTTTTTT
CSVGAGGWTGELFF
>NA|TRBV25-1|NA|TRBJ2-4
TGTGCCAGCAGTGCCGGGGACTTAACCATTCAGTACTTC
CASSAGDLTIQYF
>NA|TRBV7-9|NA|TRBJ2-1
TGTGCCAGCAGCCACCCGGAGTCCTACAATGAGCAGTTCTTC
CASSHPESYNEQFF
>NA|TRBV29-1|TRBD2|TRBJ2-1
TGCAGCGCTGGGAGGACTAGCGGGAGGGTACCCTACAATGAGCAGTTCTTC
CSAGRTSGRVPYNEQFF
>NA|TRBV15|NA|TRBJ2-1
TGTGCCACCAGCGAACGCAGGGGCCATGAGCAGTTCTTC
CATSERRGHEQFF
>NA|TRBV28|NA|TRBJ1-4
TGTGCCAGCAGTTTCTCCCTTGGGGCCAATGAAAAACTGTTTTTT
CASSFSLGANEKLFF
>NA|TRBV27|NA|TRBJ1-6
TGTGCCAGCAGTCTCCAGGGGAGCTCCTATAATTCACCCCTCCACTTT
CASSLQGSSYNSPLHF
>once|TRBV28|TRBD1|TRBJ2-2
TGTGCCAGCAGTCCATCCCCCGGACAGGGACCGACCGGGGAGCTGTTTTTT
CASSPSPGQGPTGELFF
>NA|TRBV4-3|NA|TRBJ2-3
TGCGCCAGCAGCTTCCATGGACCTAGCAAGAGATACTCTAGCACAGATACGCAGTATTTT
CASSFHGPSKRYSSTDTQYF
>few|TRBV7-2|NA|TRBJ1-5
TGTGCCAGCAGCTTAGGTTCCCCGGGGCAGCCCCAGCATTTT
CASSLGSPGQPQHF
>once|TRBV9|NA|TRBJ1-4
TGTGCCAGCAGCGTAGAATGGACTCTCGCGGGGAGGACTAATGAAAAACTGTTTTTT
CASSVEWTLAGRTNEKLFF
>NA|TRBV7-9|NA|TRBJ2-3
TGTGCCAGCAGCCCCCCCTTCACAGATACGCAGTATTTT
CASSPPFTDTQYF
>few|TRBV2|TRBD1|TRBJ2-3
TGTGCCAGCAGGACAGGGGTTGCAGATACGCAGTATTTT
CASRTGVADTQYF
>few|TRBV7-9|TRBD2|TRBJ2-3
TGTGCCAGCAGCCCTCCCTTCCTACTAGCGGGCACAGATACGCAGTATTTT
CASSPPFLLAGTDTQYF
>NA|TRBV21-1|NA|TRBJ2-5
TGTGCCAGCAGCAACTGGACAGGGGGGTACTTC
CASSNWTGGYF
>NA|TRBV7-9|TRBD2|TRBJ2-7
TGTGCCAGCAGCTTTCCCCCGGGACTAGTTGACTCCTACGAGCAGTACTTC
CASSFPPGLVDSYEQYF
>NA|TRBV5-6|NA|TRBJ1-6
TGTGCCAGCAGCTCGGGGATCGCTAATTCACCCCTCCACTTT
CASSSGIANSPLHF
>NA|TRBV7-2|TRBD1|TRBJ1-2
TGTGCCAGCTCTCAACAGGGGGCTTATGGCTACACCTTC
CASSQQGAYGYTF
>NA|TRBV28|TRBD1|TRBJ1-5
TGTGCCAGCAGTCTCCTCCTATGGGACAGGGGCTACTTTAGCAATCAGCCCCAGCATTTT
CASSLLLWDRGYFSNQPQHF
>NA|TRBV15|NA|TRBJ2-5
TGTGCCACCAGGATGAGGGAAGGAAGGGAGACCCAGTACTTC
CATRMREGRETQYF
>NA|TRBV27|TRBD1|TRBJ1-1
TGTGCCAAAATACAGGGGCCGAACACTGAAGCTTTCTTT
CAKIQGPNTEAFF
>NA|TRBV7-9|NA|TRBJ2-1
TGTGCCAGCAGCTTCCTCAACAACCTCCCCTTCAATGAGCAGTTCTTC
CASSFLNNLPFNEQFF
>NA|TRBV5-1|TRBD1|TRBJ1-2
TGCGCCAGCAGCGCGGGACAGGGGGCGCCGCTCTATGGCTACACCTTC
CASSAGQGAPLYGYTF
>NA|TRBV7-2|NA|TRBJ2-1
TGTGCCAGCAGCTTAGGGCTTGGACAGATGACCTACAATGAGCAGTTCTTC
CASSLGLGQMTYNEQFF
>NA|TRBV7-2|NA|TRBJ2-2
TGTGCCAGCCGCCCACTAGCAGCCGGGGAGCTGTTTTTT
CASRPLAAGELFF
>NA|TRBV10-1|NA|TRBJ2-7
TGCGCCAGCAGTGAGACAGGGAGAGACGAGCAGTACTTC
CASSETGRDEQYF
>NA|TRBV5-1|NA|TRBJ1-2
TGCGCCAGCAGCCCGTACAGGGACACTAACTATGGCTACACCTTC
CASSPYRDTNYGYTF
>NA|TRBV24-1|TRBD2|TRBJ2-1
TGTGCCACCAGTTTAGGGGGACTAGCGAGTTCCAATGAGCAGTTCTTC
CATSLGGLASSNEQFF